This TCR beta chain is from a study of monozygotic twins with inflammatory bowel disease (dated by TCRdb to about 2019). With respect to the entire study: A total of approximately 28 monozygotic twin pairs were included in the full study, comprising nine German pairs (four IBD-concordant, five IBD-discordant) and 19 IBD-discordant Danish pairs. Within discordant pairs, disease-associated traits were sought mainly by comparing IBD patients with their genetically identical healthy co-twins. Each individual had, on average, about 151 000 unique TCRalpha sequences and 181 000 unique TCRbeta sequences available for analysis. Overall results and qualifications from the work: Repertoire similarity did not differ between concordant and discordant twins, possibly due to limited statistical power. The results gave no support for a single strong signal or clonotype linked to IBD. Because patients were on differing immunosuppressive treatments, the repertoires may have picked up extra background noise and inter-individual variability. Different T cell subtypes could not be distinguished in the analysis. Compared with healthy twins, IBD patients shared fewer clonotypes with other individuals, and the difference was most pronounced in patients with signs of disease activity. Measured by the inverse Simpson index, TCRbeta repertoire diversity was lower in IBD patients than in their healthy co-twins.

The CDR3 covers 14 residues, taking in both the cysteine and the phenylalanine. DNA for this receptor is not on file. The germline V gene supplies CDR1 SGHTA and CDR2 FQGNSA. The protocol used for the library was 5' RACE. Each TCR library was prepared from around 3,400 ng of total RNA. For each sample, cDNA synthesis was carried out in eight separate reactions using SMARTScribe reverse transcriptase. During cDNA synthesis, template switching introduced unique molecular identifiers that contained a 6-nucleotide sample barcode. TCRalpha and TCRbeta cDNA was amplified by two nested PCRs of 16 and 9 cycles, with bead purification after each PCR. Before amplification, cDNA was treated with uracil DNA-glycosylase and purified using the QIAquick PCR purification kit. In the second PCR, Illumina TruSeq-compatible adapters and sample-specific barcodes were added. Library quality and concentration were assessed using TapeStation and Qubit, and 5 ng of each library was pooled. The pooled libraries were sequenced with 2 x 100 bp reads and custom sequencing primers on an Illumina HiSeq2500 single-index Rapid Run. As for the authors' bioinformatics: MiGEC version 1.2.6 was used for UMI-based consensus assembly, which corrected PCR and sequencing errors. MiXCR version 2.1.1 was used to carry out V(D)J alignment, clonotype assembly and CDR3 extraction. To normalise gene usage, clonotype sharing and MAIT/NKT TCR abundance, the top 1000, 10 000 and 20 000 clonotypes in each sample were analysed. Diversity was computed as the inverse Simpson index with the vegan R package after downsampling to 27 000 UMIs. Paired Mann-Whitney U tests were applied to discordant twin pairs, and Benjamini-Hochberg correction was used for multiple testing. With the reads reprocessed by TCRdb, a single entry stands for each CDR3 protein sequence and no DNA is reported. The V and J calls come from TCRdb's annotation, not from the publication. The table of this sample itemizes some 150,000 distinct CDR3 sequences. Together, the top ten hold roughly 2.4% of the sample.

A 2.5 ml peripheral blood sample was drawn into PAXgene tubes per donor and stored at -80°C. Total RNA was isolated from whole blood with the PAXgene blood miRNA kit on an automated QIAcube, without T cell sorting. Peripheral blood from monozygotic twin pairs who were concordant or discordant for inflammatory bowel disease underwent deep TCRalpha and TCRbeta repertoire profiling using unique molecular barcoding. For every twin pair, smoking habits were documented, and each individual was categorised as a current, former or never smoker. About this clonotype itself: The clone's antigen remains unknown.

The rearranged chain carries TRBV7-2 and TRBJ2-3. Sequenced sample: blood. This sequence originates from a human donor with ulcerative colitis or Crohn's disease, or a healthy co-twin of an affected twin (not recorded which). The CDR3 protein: CASSLGVGTDTQYF.